These 28 T cell receptor beta chains share one sample of origin, sequenced in a study of CD8 T cells in ankylosing spondylitis. TCRdb fed the 5' RACE reads into MiXCR, producing one record per CDR3 protein. The table shows around 150,000 distinct CDR3 sequences, with 11% occurring only once. Material for sequencing was blood, either unsorted or a sorted T cell fraction (not recorded which). The receptor set was obtained from a female donor with ankylosing spondylitis or in good health (not recorded which).

On this clonotype: The CDR3 does not end in the conserved phenylalanine or tryptophan, so this is likely a read error. The chain recombines TRBV7-9 with TRBJ2-1; D call uncertain. The CDR3 runs to 12 residues. Per germline, CDR1 SEHNR and CDR2 FQNEAQ (reference sequence). The germline V and J ends were trimmed by 4 bases and 10 bases, with 11 bases remaining between them. The CDR3 reads CASSSVSDEQFI. In DNA form, the CDR3 reads TGTGCCAGCAGCTCAGTATCGGACGAGCAGTTCATC.

This clonotype was seen at least ten times. J is TRBJ2-1 and V is TRBV28; D is uncertain. Deletions cut 3 bases from V and 7 bases from J, with 7 bases between. Germline-derived CDR1 and CDR2 are MDHEN and SYDVKM. CDR3 size: 12 residues. The CDR3 reads CASSFLGNEQFF. The CDR3 DNA reads as TGTGCCAGCAGTTTCCTGGGAAATGAGCAGTTCTTC. Filled out from reference TRBV28 and TRBJ2-1, the complete variable domain reads DVKVTQSSRYLVKRTGEKVFLECVQDMDHENMFWYRQDPGLGLRLIYFSYDVKMKEKGDIPEGYSVSREKKERFSLILESASTNQTSMYLCASSFLGNEQFFGPGTRLTVL.

The gene calls are TRBV25-1 and TRBJ2-7; a possible D gene is TRBD1 (6 bases). CDR3 size: 11 residues. Germline V gene sequence: CDR1 MGHDK, CDR2 SYGVNS. The ends were cut back, 8 bases at V and 9 bases at J, with 14 bases in the middle. CDR3 DNA sequence: TGTGCCAGCCAACAGGGAGTGAGGCAGTACTTC. Translation gives CASQQGVRQYF.

This clonotype was seen at least ten times. This chain joins TRBV11-2 and TRBJ1-1; D call uncertain. Germline CDR1 reads SGHAT; CDR2 reads FQNNGV. This CDR3 is 12 amino acids long. V was cut by 0 bases and J by 5 bases, with 4 bases left in between. CDR3 DNA sequence: TGTGCCAGCAGCTTAGATTTAACTGAAGCTTTCTTT. This gives the protein CASSLDLTEAFF. The whole variable domain, filled in from reference TRBV11-2 and TRBJ1-1, reads EAGVAQSPRYKIIEKRQSVAFWCNPISGHATLYWYQQILGQGPKLLIQFQNNGVVDDSQLPKDRFSAERLKGVDSTLKIQPAKLEDSAVYLCASSLDLTEAFFGQGTRLTVV.

This clonotype was counted many times. V gene TRBV18 combines with J gene TRBJ2-1; 11 positions match TRBD2. This CDR3 is built from 19 residues. After removal of 1 base from V and 4 bases from J, the junction contained 12 bases not matched to a gene. Germline V gene lookup returns CDR1 KGHSH and CDR2 LQKENI. The CDR3 loop is CASSPRWEPGLAVYNEQFF. The CDR3 DNA is TGTGCCAGCTCACCACGTTGGGAACCGGGACTAGCGGTATACAATGAGCAGTTCTTC.

This clonotype was counted many times. The chain is built from TRBV14 and TRBJ1-1; the D gene is possibly TRBD1 (5 bases). Trimming removed 4 bases at V and 4 bases at J, with 10 bases between. This CDR3 has 13 amino acids. Germline-derived CDR1 and CDR2 are SGHDN and FVKESK. CDR3 DNA: TGTGCCAGCAGCCGATCGGGGCTCACTGAAGCTTTCTTT. It specifies CASSRSGLTEAFF.

This clonotype was picked up many times. This chain uses TRBV20-1 with TRBJ2-3; possibly TRBD1 or TRBD2 for D (6 bases each). The CDR3 is 12 amino acids. Germline V gene data show CDR1 as DFQATT and CDR2 as SNEGSKA (reference sequence). The ends were cut back, 5 bases at V and 7 bases at J, with 13 bases in the middle. In DNA, the CDR3 is TGCAGTGCTCCGAGGGGGGTGCATACGCAGTATTTT. Translating gives CSAPRGVHTQYF.

This clonotype was recorded many times. CDR3 residues: CASSLGGGIYEQYF. As DNA, the CDR3 is TGTGCCAGCAGCTTGGGAGGAGGTATCTACGAGCAGTACTTC. The rearrangement uses TRBV9 and TRBJ2-7, with D possibly matching TRBD2 (6 bases). Germline-derived CDR1 and CDR2 are SGDLS and YYNGEE. This CDR3 has 14 amino acids. V shed 4 bases and J shed 3 bases, with 14 bases lying between them.

This clonotype was seen at least ten times. The genes are TRBV12-3 or TRBV12-4 and TRBJ1-5; maybe TRBD1 (5 bases). V was cut by 3 bases and J by 6 bases, with 9 bases left in between. The CDR3 loop spans 13 amino acids. The CDR3 spells CASSLGETQPQHF. CDR3 in DNA: TGTGCCAGCAGTTTGGGGGAGACTCAGCCCCAGCATTTT.

This clonotype was recorded many times. The rearrangement joins TRBV30 to TRBJ2-3; 8 nucleotides agree with TRBD1. Trimming took 1 base from V and 3 from J; bases not matched to a gene: 6. CDR3 length: 15 amino acids. Germline CDR1 reads GTSNPN; CDR2 reads SVGIG (reference sequence). The chain's CDR3 is CAWSDRTGSTDTQYF. In DNA, the CDR3 is TGTGCCTGGAGTGATCGGACAGGGTCGACAGATACGCAGTATTTT.

Ten or more counts support this clonotype. The CDR3 region has the DNA TGTGCCAGCTCACCACTAGAGAACACTGAAGCTTTCTTT. This sequence encodes CASSPLENTEAFF. The V and J genes are TRBV18 and TRBJ1-1; D gene unclear. The length of the CDR3 is 13 residues. In germline, CDR1 is KGHSH, CDR2 LQKENI. V was cut by 1 base and J by 1 base, with 4 bases left in between.

This clonotype was observed a few times. The chain employs TRBV7-2 and TRBJ2-2; 8 positions match TRBD2. Germline CDR1 is SGHTA and CDR2 is FQGNSA. There are 16 residues in the CDR3. With 5 bases clipped from V and 3 bases from J, the junction kept 8 bases outside the gene matches. The CDR3 here is CASSQTGTRDTGELFF. The CDR3 DNA is TGTGCCAGCAGCCAGACCGGGACTAGAGACACCGGGGAGCTGTTTTTT.

The chain combines TRBV23-1 with TRBJ1-2, with 8 bases identical to TRBD1. TRBV23-1 is treated as an ORF (open reading frame) with a function not yet certain. The CDR3 has 15 residues. Unmatched junction bases numbered 10, after V lost 6 bases and J lost 4 bases. This chain's CDR3 is CASSQGALVIYGYTF. The CDR3 region has the DNA TGCGCCAGCAGCCAGGGGGCCCTCGTGATCTATGGCTACACCTTC.

This clonotype has a count of ten or more. The chain carries TRBV3-1 and TRBJ1-2, with D unclear. V was pared by 4 bases and J by 5 bases, with 11 bases between. CDR1 and CDR2 from the germline V gene are LGHDT and YNNKEL (reference sequence). The CDR3 covers 13 residues. In nucleotides, the CDR3 is TGTGCCAGCAGCCCCGACGGAGGGTATGGCTACACCTTC. Encoded protein: CASSPDGGYGYTF.

The chain recombines TRBV19 with TRBJ2-1; D call uncertain. The CDR3 sequence is 15 residues long. Germline V lookup: CDR1 LNHDA, CDR2 SQIVND (reference sequence). Trimming pared 3 bases from V and 1 base from J, leaving 10 bases between. CDR3 amino acids: CASSIIVDSYNEQFF. CDR3 bases: TGTGCCAGTAGTATTATAGTCGATTCCTACAATGAGCAGTTCTTC.

There are many counts of this clonotype. The gene calls are TRBV5-1 and TRBJ2-1; 8 bases match TRBD2. The ends lost 1 base at V and 1 base at J; junction bases unmatched: 7. This CDR3 is built from 17 residues. Germline CDR1 is SGHRS and CDR2 is YFSETQ. Here the CDR3 reads CASSLSPGGQSYNEQFF. The CDR3 nucleotides read TGCGCCAGCAGCTTGTCGCCGGGGGGGCAATCCTACAATGAGCAGTTCTTC.

This clonotype appeared many times. The chain joins TRBV12-3 or TRBV12-4 to TRBJ2-1, with a weak D call TRBD2 (6 bases). V was shortened by 3 bases and J by 10 bases, with 22 bases between the two germline ends. This CDR3 region has 16 residues. This CDR3 reads CASSFGTALPKGEQFF. In nucleotides, the CDR3 is TGTGCCAGCAGTTTCGGGACTGCCCTACCTAAAGGCGAGCAGTTCTTC.

This clonotype was picked up many times. The chain has TRBV12-3 or TRBV12-4 and TRBJ2-2; tentatively, D is TRBD2 (6 bases). The CDR3 has 16 amino acids. V gave up 6 bases and J gave up 1 base, with 15 bases separating them. The CDR3 loop is CASRPWRDLNTGELFF. The CDR3 region has the DNA TGTGCCAGCAGACCTTGGCGGGACCTGAACACCGGGGAGCTGTTTTTT.

V gene TRBV5-4 combines with J gene TRBJ1-4; D call uncertain. Germline-derived CDR1 and CDR2 are SGHNT and YYREEE (reference sequence). The CDR3 is made up of 13 amino acids. V shed 0 bases and J shed 5 bases, with 5 bases lying between them. For the CDR3, the DNA is TGTGCCAGCAGCTTGGCGCAGAATGAAAAACTGTTTTTT. It encodes CASSLAQNEKLFF.

This clonotype was recorded many times. This chain links TRBV20-1 with TRBJ2-1; D is ambiguous. Germline V gene sequence: CDR1 DFQATT, CDR2 SNEGSKA (reference sequence). The germline V and J ends were trimmed by 3 bases and 8 bases, with 8 bases remaining between them. CDR3 length equals 11 residues. The CDR3, as DNA: TGCAGTGCTAGGAACGCTCATGAGCAGTTCTTC. It yields the protein CSARNAHEQFF.

This clonotype occurred many times. The J gene is TRBJ2-3, the V gene TRBV6-1, with 7 positions matching TRBD2. Looked up from germline, CDR1 is MNHNS and CDR2 is SASEGT. With 5 bases clipped from V and 4 bases from J, the junction kept 9 bases outside the gene matches. This CDR3 has 15 amino acids. As DNA, the CDR3 is TGTGCCAGCAGTTTGGGCGGGAGTATGTCAGATACGCAGTATTTT. It yields the protein CASSLGGSMSDTQYF.

By its share, this clonotype is medium-sized. The J gene is TRBJ1-6, the V gene TRBV4-1; D not resolved. This CDR3 contains 16 residues. V shed 0 bases and J shed 7 bases, with 13 bases lying between them. Germline-derived CDR1 and CDR2 are MGHRA and YSYEKL. CDR3 residues: CASSQDLGLVNSPLHF. The CDR3 bases are TGCGCCAGCAGCCAAGATCTGGGATTGGTAAATTCACCCCTCCACTTT.

For this clonotype: Possible read error: a much larger clone is one base away. The V and J genes are TRBV28 and TRBJ2-3, with 9 bases aligning to TRBD2. The CDR3 has 14 amino acids. Germline V gene sequence: CDR1 MDHEN, CDR2 SYDVKM. The CDR3 sequence: CANSSGGSTDTQYF. Written as DNA, the CDR3 is TGTGCCAACAGTAGCGGGGGCAGCACAGATACGCAGTATTTT.

This clonotype was seen at least ten times. The chain links TRBV15 to TRBJ2-1; 12 bases fit TRBD2. Per the germline V gene, CDR1 is LNHNV and CDR2 is YYDKDF (reference sequence). CDR3 size: 16 residues. J gave up 4 bases and V 1 base, and 2 bases lay outside the gene matches. In DNA form, the CDR3 reads TGTGCCACCAGCAGAGGACTAGCGGGAGCGTACAATGAGCAGTTCTTC. This gives the protein CATSRGLAGAYNEQFF.

This clonotype was found many times. The chain couples TRBV20-1 to TRBJ1-5, with TRBD1 matching 7 bases. This CDR3 region has 16 residues. Germline V gene data show CDR1 as DFQATT and CDR2 as SNEGSKA (reference sequence). The V segment lost 5 bases and the J segment 0 bases; nucleotides outside the gene matches: 10. CDR3 nucleotide sequence: TGCAGTGCTGGTAAACAGGGGTTTTTTAGCAATCAGCCCCAGCATTTT. Translation gives CSAGKQGFFSNQPQHF.

This clonotype has a count of ten or more. The V call is TRBV5-1, the J call TRBJ1-2; D is perhaps TRBD1 (5 bases). This CDR3 comprises 13 residues. Trimming removed 2 bases at V and 1 base at J, with 6 bases between. Germline CDR1 is SGHRS and CDR2 is YFSETQ. The CDR3 spells CASSFDSNYGYTF. The CDR3 DNA sequence: TGCGCCAGCAGCTTCGACAGTAACTATGGCTACACCTTC.

The chain couples TRBV12-3 or TRBV12-4 to TRBJ2-1; D gene ambiguous. The CDR3 contains 16 residues. V dropped 4 bases and J dropped 0 bases, with 13 bases sitting between them. DNA of the CDR3: TGTGCCAGCAGTTATCCCTCCGTGAGCTCCTACAATGAGCAGTTCTTC. This translates into CASSYPSVSSYNEQFF.

To note about this clonotype: This may be a read error, as it is one base from a much larger clone. The chain employs TRBV18 and TRBJ2-1; TRBD2 aligns across 9 bases. This CDR3 has 16 residues. Per germline, CDR1 KGHSH and CDR2 LQKENI. This CDR3 reads CASRRTAGGNYSEQFF. The DNA of the CDR3 is TGTGCCAGCCGCCGGACAGCGGGAGGAAACTACAGTGAGCAGTTCTTC.